This entry concerns a single T cell receptor beta chain. CDR3 length equals 17 residues. Per germline, CDR1 ENHRY and CDR2 SYGVKD. V dropped 8 bases and J dropped 0; count of bases not matched to a gene: 9. The method was immunoSEQ multiplex PCR; TCRdb's version includes in-frame clones alone and lacks a portion of them. Of 13,000 or so clones in the sample, less than 75% were seen once. The data were taken from a study of sequential checkpoint blockade in melanoma. Treatment in this sample: randomized to nivolumab then ipilimumab (arm A) or the reverse (arm B). PBMC sorting kept live CD3+CD8+ cells without CD19 or CD56.

The chain couples TRBV10-3 to TRBJ2-6; 8 nucleotides agree with TRBD2. This clonotype was sampled from a human donor with melanoma. The input for sequencing was CD8+ T cells sorted from blood (inferred from file names), taken from a patient given nivolumab and ipilimumab in sequence. The CDR3 here is CAIGSTSDFSGANVLTF. In DNA form, the CDR3 reads TGTGCCATCGGGTCGACTAGCGACTTCTCTGGGGCCAACGTCCTGACTTTC.